A selection of T cell receptor beta chains follows, all from one sample in a study of T-cell memory formation after mild COVID-19. TCRdb re-called the 5' RACE reads with MiXCR, one entry per CDR3 protein. The sample yields more than 150,000 distinct CDR3 sequences, under 14% seen once. The sequencing sample was made of PBMCs or a T cell subset sorted from them (not recorded which). The receptors were sampled from a man younger than 30 who had mild COVID-19 (a few samples of this study predate the infection). Cell type and time point are not known. Each CDR3 is given with its conserved first and last residue. The D gene is left open where the match is weak. Part of the rows lack a size; the others show once, few, many or a class for expanded clones.

CDR3	DNA	V	D	J	size
CASSTGTGYAFF	TGTGCCAGCAGCACCGGGACAGGTTACGCTTTCTTT	TRBV7-2	TRBD1	TRBJ1-1	NA
CASSFQWTEAFF	TGTGCCAGCAGTTTTCAGTGGACTGAAGCTTTCTTT	TRBV12-3/TRBV12-4	NA	TRBJ1-1	NA
CASSPGIFNEQFF	TGCGCCAGCAGCCCGGGAATCTTCAATGAGCAGTTCTTC	TRBV5-1	NA	TRBJ2-1	few
CASSHTLDTIVF	TGCGCCAGCAGCCACACACTGGACACGATTGTCTTC	TRBV5-1	NA	TRBJ2-5	medium-sized
CASSYRLTYEQYF	TGTGCCAGCAGTTACCGGCTCACCTACGAGCAGTACTTC	TRBV6-5	NA	TRBJ2-7	few
CSVEGHRDSRYNEQFF	TGCAGCGTTGAAGGTCACCGGGACAGCCGTTACAATGAGCAGTTCTTC	TRBV29-1	TRBD1	TRBJ2-1	few
CASRTDTQYF	TGTGCCTCCAGGACAGATACGCAGTATTTT	TRBV4-2	NA	TRBJ2-3	NA
CASRLNPDGNIQYF	TGCGCCAGCAGGTTAAACCCGGACGGAAACATTCAGTACTTC	TRBV5-1	NA	TRBJ2-4	NA
CASSLVGAPESYGYTF	TGTGCCAGCAGCTTAGTTGGGGCCCCGGAGAGCTATGGCTACACCTTC	TRBV7-8	NA	TRBJ1-2	NA
CASSSGTSGSYNEQFF	TGTGCCAGCAGTTCCGGGACTAGCGGCTCCTACAATGAGCAGTTCTTC	TRBV27	TRBD2	TRBJ2-1	few
CAISDSGTRIGEQFF	TGTGCCATCAGTGATTCCGGGACTAGGATCGGTGAGCAGTTCTTC	TRBV10-3	TRBD2	TRBJ2-1	NA
CASRDQSYNEQFF	TGTGCCAGCAGGGATCAGAGCTACAATGAGCAGTTCTTC	TRBV6-5	NA	TRBJ2-1	NA
CASSDAGTIKNIQYF	TGTGCCAGCAGCGATGCCGGGACCATCAAAAACATTCAGTACTTC	TRBV6-2/TRBV6-3	NA	TRBJ2-4	many
CASGPTGDTQYF	TGTGCCAGCGGCCCGACCGGCGATACGCAGTATTTT	TRBV25-1	NA	TRBJ2-3	NA
CASGDTGELFF	TGTGCCAGCGGAGACACCGGGGAGCTGTTTTTT	TRBV6-2/TRBV6-3	NA	TRBJ2-2	few
CASSPQNEDEQYF	TGTGCCAGCTCACCACAGAATGAAGACGAGCAGTACTTC	TRBV18	NA	TRBJ2-7	NA
CASSSTGPPSIQYF	TGTGCCAGCAGCTCTACTGGGCCCCCGAGCATTCAGTACTTC	TRBV7-6	NA	TRBJ2-4	NA
CSARPALDLWGPQHF	TGCAGTGCTAGACCGGCCTTGGACCTCTGGGGGCCCCAGCATTTT	TRBV20-1	NA	TRBJ1-5	few
CASSLASWGAVYGYTF	TGCGCCAGCAGCTTGGCGTCGTGGGGGGCTGTTTATGGCTACACCTTC	TRBV5-1	NA	TRBJ1-2	few
CASSLDPRADTQYF	TGTGCCAGCAGCTTAGATCCGCGGGCAGATACGCAGTATTTT	TRBV13	NA	TRBJ2-3	few
CAIRTAGATDTQYF	TGTGCCATTAGGACAGCGGGGGCCACAGATACGCAGTATTTT	TRBV10-3	TRBD2	TRBJ2-3	NA
CASSDLIAGAQYF	TGTGCCAGCAGTGACTTAATAGCGGGGGCGCAGTATTTT	TRBV6-2/TRBV6-3	TRBD2	TRBJ2-3	NA
CATSIRALGDSPLHF	TGTGCCACCAGCATTCGGGCCCTCGGGGATTCACCCCTCCACTTT	TRBV15	NA	TRBJ1-6	NA
CASSLGTLGNTIYF	TGCGCCAGCAGCTTAGGTACCCTTGGAAACACCATATATTTT	TRBV5-1	NA	TRBJ1-3	NA
CASSLYPGARYEQYF	TGCGCCAGCAGCTTGTACCCAGGGGCGAGATACGAGCAGTACTTC	TRBV5-1	NA	TRBJ2-7	few
CASSSVGAIYEQYF	TGTGCCAGCAGCTCGGTCGGTGCAATCTACGAGCAGTACTTC	TRBV5-4	NA	TRBJ2-7	NA
CASSLGAGLSGANVLTF	TGCGCCAGCAGCTTGGGGGCAGGTCTGAGTGGGGCCAACGTCCTGACTTTC	TRBV5-1	NA	TRBJ2-6	few
CASSPVAGANQPQHF	TGCGCCAGCAGTCCCGTCGCGGGGGCGAATCAGCCCCAGCATTTT	TRBV5-1	NA	TRBJ1-5	NA
CASIPRSGGVSYNEQFF	TGTGCCAGCATCCCTCGGAGCGGGGGTGTTTCCTACAATGAGCAGTTCTTC	TRBV21-1	NA	TRBJ2-1	few
CSASEGTPLHF	TGCAGTGCTAGTGAGGGAACACCCCTCCACTTT	TRBV20-1	NA	TRBJ1-6	NA
CSARRNGQSETQYF	TGCAGTGCTAGAAGGAACGGACAATCAGAGACCCAGTACTTC	TRBV20-1	NA	TRBJ2-5	NA
CSATNRLGTEAFF	TGCAGTGCTACAAACAGGTTGGGGACTGAAGCTTTCTTT	TRBV20-1	NA	TRBJ1-1	few
CASSLGNPAGQGRYGYTF	TGTGCCAGCAGCTTAGGGAACCCAGCGGGACAGGGTCGCTATGGCTACACCTTC	TRBV7-9	TRBD1	TRBJ1-2	NA
CASSEESKETQYF	TGTGCCAGCAGTGAAGAGTCCAAAGAGACCCAGTACTTC	TRBV6-1	NA	TRBJ2-5	few
CASSFTGQLNYGYTF	TGTGCCAGCAGCTTTACGGGACAGCTTAACTATGGCTACACCTTC	TRBV7-8	TRBD1	TRBJ1-2	few
CASSRRGVSNQPQHF	TGTGCCAGCAGCCGCCGGGGGGTCAGCAATCAGCCCCAGCATTTT	TRBV5-6	NA	TRBJ1-5	NA
CASSTTYSPLHF	TGTGCCAGCAGCACGACCTATTCACCCCTCCACTTT	TRBV7-2	NA	TRBJ1-6	many
CASSHLPGAGIDTQYF	TGCGCCAGCAGCCACCTTCCCGGGGCGGGCATCGATACGCAGTATTTT	TRBV5-1	NA	TRBJ2-3	NA
CASLGQGSTEAFF	TGCGCCAGCCTGGGACAGGGATCCACTGAAGCTTTCTTT	TRBV5-1	TRBD1	TRBJ1-1	NA
CSARAGGPDTQYF	TGCAGTGCTAGAGCGGGGGGCCCAGATACGCAGTATTTT	TRBV20-1	NA	TRBJ2-3	NA